This TCR beta chain derives from a study of T cells after yellow fever vaccination. Per germline, CDR1 SGHDN and CDR2 FVKESK. The V end lost 5 bases, the J end lost 8 bases, and 13 bases lay between the germline ends. The CDR3 length is 14 residues. This clonotype was detected only a few times. TCRdb reprocessed the 5' RACE reads with MiXCR, giving one entry per CDR3 protein. The table has 100,000 to 150,000 distinct CDR3 sequences, 7.5% to 10% seen once. The source of this sequence is a young man who received the YFV17D yellow fever vaccine. This sample comprised CD8+ T cells sorted from PBMCs, obtained on the day of the yellow fever booster vaccination. J is TRBJ1-6 and V is TRBV14, with D maybe TRBD1 (6 bases). The CDR3 loop is CASSIKGEYSPLHF. The CDR3 nucleotides read TGTGCCAGCAGCATTAAGGGGGAATATTCACCCCTCCACTTT.